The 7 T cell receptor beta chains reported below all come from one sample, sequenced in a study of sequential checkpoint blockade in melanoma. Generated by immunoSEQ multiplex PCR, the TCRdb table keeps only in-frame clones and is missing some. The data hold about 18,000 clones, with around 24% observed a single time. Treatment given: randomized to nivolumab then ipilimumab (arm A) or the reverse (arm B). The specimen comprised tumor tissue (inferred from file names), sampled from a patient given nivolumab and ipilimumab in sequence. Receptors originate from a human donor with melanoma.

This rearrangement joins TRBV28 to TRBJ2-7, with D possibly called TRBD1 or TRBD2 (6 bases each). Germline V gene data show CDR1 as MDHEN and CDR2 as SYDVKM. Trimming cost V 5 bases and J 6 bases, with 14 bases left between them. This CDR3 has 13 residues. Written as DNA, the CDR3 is TGTGCCAGCAGTGGGGGGCGCGGAATCGAGCAGTACTTC. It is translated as CASSGGRGIEQYF.

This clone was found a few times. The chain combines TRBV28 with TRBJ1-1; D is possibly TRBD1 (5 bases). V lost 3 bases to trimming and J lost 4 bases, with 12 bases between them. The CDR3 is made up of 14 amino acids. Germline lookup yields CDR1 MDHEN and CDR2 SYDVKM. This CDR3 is CASSFGGVGTEAFF. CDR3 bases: TGTGCCAGCAGTTTTGGAGGGGTTGGCACTGAAGCTTTCTTT. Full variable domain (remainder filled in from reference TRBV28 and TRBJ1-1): DVKVTQSSRYLVKRTGEKVFLECVQDMDHENMFWYRQDPGLGLRLIYFSYDVKMKEKGDIPEGYSVSREKKERFSLILESASTNQTSMYLCASSFGGVGTEAFFGQGTRLTVV.

CDR3 amino acids: CASSPGLTNYNEQFF. The CDR3 nucleotides read TGTGCCAGTAGCCCGGGACTGACAAACTACAATGAGCAGTTCTTC. The rearrangement links TRBV19 to TRBJ2-1, with D perhaps TRBD2 (6 bases). V lost 6 bases, J lost 3 bases, and 15 bases lay in between. The CDR3 loop spans 15 amino acids. The V gene's germline CDR1 is LNHDA and CDR2 SQIVND (reference sequence).

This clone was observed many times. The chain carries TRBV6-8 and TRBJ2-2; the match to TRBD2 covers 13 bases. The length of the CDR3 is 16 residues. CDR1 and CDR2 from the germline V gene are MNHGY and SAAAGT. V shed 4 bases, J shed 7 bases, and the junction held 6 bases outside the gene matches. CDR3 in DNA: TGTGCCAGCAGTTCCGGACTAGCGGGAGAAGGCGGGGAGCTGTTTTTT. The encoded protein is CASSSGLAGEGGELFF.

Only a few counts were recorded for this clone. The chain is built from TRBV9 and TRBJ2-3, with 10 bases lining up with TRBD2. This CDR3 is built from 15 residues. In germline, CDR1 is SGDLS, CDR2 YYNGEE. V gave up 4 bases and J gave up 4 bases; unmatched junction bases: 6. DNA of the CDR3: TGTGCCAGCAGCCAGCGGGAGGGCCTGTCAGATACGCAGTATTTT. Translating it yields CASSQREGLSDTQYF.

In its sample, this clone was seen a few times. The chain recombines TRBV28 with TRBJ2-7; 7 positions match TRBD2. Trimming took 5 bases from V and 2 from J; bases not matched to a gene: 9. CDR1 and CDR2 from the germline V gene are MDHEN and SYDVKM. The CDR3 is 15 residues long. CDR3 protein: CASSAPPSGAYEQYF. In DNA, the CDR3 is TGTGCCAGCAGTGCCCCGCCTAGCGGCGCCTACGAGCAGTACTTC.

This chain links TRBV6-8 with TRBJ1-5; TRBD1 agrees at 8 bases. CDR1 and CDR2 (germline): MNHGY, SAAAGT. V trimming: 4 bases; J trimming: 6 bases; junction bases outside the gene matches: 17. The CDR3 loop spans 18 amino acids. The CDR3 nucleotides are TGTGCCAGCAGTTCACCAAACCGACAGGGGTGGAACGCTCAGCCCCAGCATTTT. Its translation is CASSSPNRQGWNAQPQHF.